Below, 9 T cell receptor beta chains from the same sample are listed, as sequenced in a study of cytomegalovirus exposure and HLA in healthy donors. Use of 60 Vbeta and 13 Jbeta primers characterized the PCR. TCRdb keeps only in-frame clones here, not all; method: immunoSEQ multiplex PCR. The profile shows fewer than 95,000 clones, about 85% of them singletons. Material for sequencing was PBMCs. Every receptor here comes from a man aged 40-50 years in good health and CMV-seropositive.

The V call is TRBV19, the J call TRBJ2-4; TRBD2 agrees at 9 bases. Germline V gives CDR1 LNHDA, CDR2 SQIVND (reference sequence). The CDR3 contains 15 residues. The trim removed 1 base at V and 6 bases at J, leaving 4 bases unmatched. The CDR3 loop reads CASSIGGGAGNIQYF. The CDR3 DNA reads TGTGCCAGTAGTATAGGCGGGGGGGCTGGAAACATTCAGTACTTC.

The V and J genes are TRBV27 and TRBJ1-5; no definite D call. Germline loops: CDR1 MNHEY, CDR2 SMNVEV (reference sequence). CDR3 length equals 14 residues. V was trimmed by 5 bases and J by 0 bases, leaving 8 bases between them. The CDR3 DNA reads TGTGCCAGCAGTCTAGAATATAGCAATCAGCCCCAGCATTTT. Its protein is CASSLEYSNQPQHF.

This chain links TRBV5-1 with TRBJ2-5; D may be TRBD2 (7 bases). There are 17 residues in the CDR3. CDR1 is SGHRS, CDR2 YFSETQ, per germline. Trimming left V 4 bases short and J 5 bases short, with 24 bases between. Here the CDR3 reads CASSPRGGRTIWETQYF. The CDR3 region has the DNA TGCGCCAGCAGCCCGAGGGGGGGGCGCACAATCTGGGAGACCCAGTACTTC.

This chain connects TRBV27 to TRBJ2-5; the D gene is possibly TRBD2 (7 bases). Germline V gives CDR1 MNHEY, CDR2 SMNVEV (reference sequence). Trimming shortened V by 0 bases and J by 5 bases, and 10 bases separated the two germline ends. CDR3 length: 14 residues. DNA for the CDR3: TGTGCCAGCAGTTTATCGCGGGGGCGGGAGACCCAGTACTTC. Translated: CASSLSRGRETQYF.

The chain has TRBV10-3 and TRBJ1-2; 11 bases agree with TRBD1. Trimming at V came to 6 bases and at J to 3 bases, leaving 6 bases not matched to a gene. The CDR3 is 15 amino acids. The germline CDR1 and CDR2 sequences are ENHRY and SYGVKD. The CDR3 loop is CAIRGQGAQDYGYTF. As DNA, the CDR3 is TGTGCCATCAGAGGACAGGGGGCGCAGGACTATGGCTACACCTTC.

This chain uses TRBV14 with TRBJ1-2; D not certain. CDR1 is SGHDN and CDR2 is FVKESK in the germline V gene. This CDR3 has 14 amino acids. V gave up 1 base and J gave up 4 bases, with 10 bases separating them. The CDR3 protein is CASSQGVSGYGYTF. DNA of the CDR3: TGTGCCAGCAGCCAAGGGGTATCGGGCTATGGCTACACCTTC. The full variable domain, rest sourced from reference TRBV14 and TRBJ1-2, is EAGVTQFPSHSVIEKGQTVTLRCDPISGHDNLYWYRRVMGKEIKFLLHFVKESKQDESGMPNNRFLAERTGGTYSTLKVQPAELEDSGVYFCASSQGVSGYGYTFGSGTRLTVV.

The chain joins TRBV5-6 to TRBJ1-2, with TRBD1 as a possible D gene (5 bases). The V end lost 2 bases, the J end lost 5 bases, and 13 bases lay between the germline ends. From germline, CDR1 is SGHDT and CDR2 YYEEEE. The CDR3 loop spans 14 amino acids. The CDR3 is CASSFGGRDYGYTF. In DNA form, the CDR3 reads TGTGCCAGCAGCTTCGGGGGGAGGGATTATGGCTACACCTTC.

This clone was picked up a small number of times. The V gene is TRBV27, the J gene TRBJ1-5; D is uncertain. The germline V and J ends were trimmed by 6 bases and 0 bases, with 6 bases remaining between them. CDR1 is MNHEY, CDR2 SMNVEV, per germline (reference sequence). The CDR3 runs 13 residues. The CDR3 nucleotides read TGTGCCAGCAGGGAGTATAGCAATCAGCCCCAGCATTTT. This sequence encodes CASREYSNQPQHF.

The rearrangement links TRBV25-1 to TRBJ2-7; a weak D match, TRBD2 (6 bases). The DNA matches TRBJ2-5 better at its end, which makes the J call doubtful. There are 15 residues in the CDR3. Per the germline V gene, CDR1 is MGHDK and CDR2 is SYGVNS. CDR3 loop: CASSERLVMAETQYF. The CDR3 nucleotides are TGTGCCAGCAGTGAGCGACTAGTGATGGCAGAGACCCAGTACTTC.